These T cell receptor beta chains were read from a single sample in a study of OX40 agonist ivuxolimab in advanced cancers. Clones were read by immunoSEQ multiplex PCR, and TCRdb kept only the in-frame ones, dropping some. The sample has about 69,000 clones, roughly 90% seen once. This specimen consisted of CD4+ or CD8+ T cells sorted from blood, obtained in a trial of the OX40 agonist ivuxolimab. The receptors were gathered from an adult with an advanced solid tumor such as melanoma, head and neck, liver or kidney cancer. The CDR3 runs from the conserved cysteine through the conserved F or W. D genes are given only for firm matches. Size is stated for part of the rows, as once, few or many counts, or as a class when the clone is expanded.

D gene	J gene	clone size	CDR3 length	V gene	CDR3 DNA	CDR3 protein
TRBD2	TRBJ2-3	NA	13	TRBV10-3	TGTGCCAGCGGACTAGTCCGCACAGATACGCAGTATTTT	CASGLVRTDTQYF
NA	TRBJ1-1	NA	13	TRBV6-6	TGTGCCAGCAGGCAGGGGATCGTCACTGAAGCTTTCTTT	CASRQGIVTEAFF
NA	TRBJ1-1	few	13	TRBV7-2	TGTGCCAGCAGCCAACAGGGGAACACTGAAGCTTTCTTT	CASSQQGNTEAFF
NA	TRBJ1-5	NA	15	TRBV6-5	TGTGCCAGCAGCCCCTACAGGAATAGCAATCAGCCCCAGCATTTT	CASSPYRNSNQPQHF
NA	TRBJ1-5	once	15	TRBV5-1	TGCGCCAGCAGCTTGTCGGGTGGGCGCAATCAGCCCCAGCATTTT	CASSLSGGRNQPQHF
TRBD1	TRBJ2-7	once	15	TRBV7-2	TGTGCCAGCAGCTTAGGGACAGGGCGAGATTACGAGCAGTACTTC	CASSLGTGRDYEQYF
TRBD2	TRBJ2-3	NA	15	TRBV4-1	TGCGCCAGCAGCACGCGTAGCGGGAGTACAGATACGCAGTATTTT	CASSTRSGSTDTQYF
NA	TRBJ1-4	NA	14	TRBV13	TGTGCCAGCAGCGTGCAGGGTAGAGGTGAAAAACTGTTTTTT	CASSVQGRGEKLFF
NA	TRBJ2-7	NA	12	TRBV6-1	TGTGCCAGCAGCGAGGGATCCCCCGAGCAGTACTTC	CASSEGSPEQYF
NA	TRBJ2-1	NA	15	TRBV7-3	TGTGCCAGCAGCTTGACACCGGCCTCCTACAATGAGCAGTTCTTC	CASSLTPASYNEQFF
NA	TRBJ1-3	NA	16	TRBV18	TGTGCCAGCTCAGGTTGGGGCCTAACCTCTGGAAACACCATATATTTT	CASSGWGLTSGNTIYF
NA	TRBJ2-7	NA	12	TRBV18	TGTGCCAGCTCACCTTCGGGCGCCGAGCAGTACTTC	CASSPSGAEQYF
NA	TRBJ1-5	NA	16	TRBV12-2	TGTGCAAGTCGCTTAGCGGACAGTTCGGGGAATCAGCCCCAGCATTTT	CASRLADSSGNQPQHF
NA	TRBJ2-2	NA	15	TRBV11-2	TGTGCCAGCAGGGATCTAGCGTTGAACACCGGGGAGCTGTTTTTT	CASRDLALNTGELFF
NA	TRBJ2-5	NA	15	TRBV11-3	TGTGCCAGCAGCTTAGAAGTTACGGACCAAGAGACCCAGTACTTC	CASSLEVTDQETQYF
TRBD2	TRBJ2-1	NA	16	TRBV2	TGTGCCAGCAGTTTAGACGGCGGGGGTGGTCCTAACGAGCAGTTCTTC	CASSLDGGGGPNEQFF
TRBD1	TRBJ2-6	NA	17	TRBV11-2	TGTGCCAGCAGCTCAAGGGGACAGGGTGCTGGGGCCAACGTCCTGACTTTC	CASSSRGQGAGANVLTF
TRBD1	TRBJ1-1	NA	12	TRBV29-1	TGCAGCGTTGGGGACAGTTGGACTGAAGCTTTCTTT	CSVGDSWTEAFF
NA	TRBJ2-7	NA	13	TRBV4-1	TGCGCCAGCAGCCTGGGCTACAGGGCCGAGCAGTACTTC	CASSLGYRAEQYF
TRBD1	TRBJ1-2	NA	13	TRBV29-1	TGCAGCGTCACTCGGACAGGGACCTATGGCTACACCTTC	CSVTRTGTYGYTF
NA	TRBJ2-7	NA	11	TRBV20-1	TGCAGTGCTAGAGATCGAAGTGAGCAGTACTTC	CSARDRSEQYF
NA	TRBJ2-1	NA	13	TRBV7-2	TGTGCCAGCAGCCGGACAGCCTTCAATGAGCAGTTCTTC	CASSRTAFNEQFF
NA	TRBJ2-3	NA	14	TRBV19	TGTGCCAGTAGTATAGAGGGACGAGCAGATACGCAGTATTTT	CASSIEGRADTQYF
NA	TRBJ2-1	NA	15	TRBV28	TGTGCCAGCTTAGGGGGGGGGTTCTCCTACAATGAGCAGTTCTTC	CASLGGGFSYNEQFF
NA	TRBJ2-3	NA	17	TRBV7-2	TGTGCCAGCAGCTTAGTGTGGGGCCCGTTACTCACAGATACGCAGTATTTT	CASSLVWGPLLTDTQYF
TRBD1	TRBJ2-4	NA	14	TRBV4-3	TGCGCCAGCAGCCTTTTATCCGAGGGGGCCCAACGGTACTTC	CASSLLSEGAQRYF
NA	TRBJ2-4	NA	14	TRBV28	TGTGCCAGCAGCATAAACATAGCCAAAAACATTCAGTACTTC	CASSINIAKNIQYF
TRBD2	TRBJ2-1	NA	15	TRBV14	TGTGCCAGCAGCCGATCACTAGCGGGAGCGAGTGAGCAGTTCTTC	CASSRSLAGASEQFF
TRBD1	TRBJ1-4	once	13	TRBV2	TGTGCCAGCAGTGGCGGGACAGGGGGCTTCCTGTTTTTT	CASSGGTGGFLFF
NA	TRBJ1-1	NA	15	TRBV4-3	TGCGCCAGCAGCCAAGCTGACACCATGAACACTGAAGCTTTCTTT	CASSQADTMNTEAFF
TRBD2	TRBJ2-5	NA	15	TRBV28	TGTGCCAGCAGTCCGGGGACTAGCGGACAAGAGACCCAGTACTTC	CASSPGTSGQETQYF
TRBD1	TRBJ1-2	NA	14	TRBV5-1	TGCGCCAGCAGCTTGGGGGACAGGACCGATGGCTACACCTTT	CASSLGDRTDGYTF
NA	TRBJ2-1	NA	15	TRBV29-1	TGCAGCGTTGAAGCCTACCAACGACAGGCGGGTGAGCAGTTCTTC	CSVEAYQRQAGEQFF
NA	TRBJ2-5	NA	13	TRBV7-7	TGTGCTAGCAGCTTCGGACGGCAAGAGACCCAGTACTTC	CASSFGRQETQYF
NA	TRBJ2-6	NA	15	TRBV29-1	TGCAGCGTTGGACAGGTTAACTCTGGGGCCAACGTCCTGACTTTC	CSVGQVNSGANVLTF
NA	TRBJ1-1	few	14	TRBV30	TGTGCCTGGAGTTTCCGGGACGGGAACACTGAAGCTTTCTTT	CAWSFRDGNTEAFF
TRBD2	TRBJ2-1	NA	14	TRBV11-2	TGTGCCAGCAGCCCCGGGACTAGAAACAATGAGCAGTTCTTC	CASSPGTRNNEQFF
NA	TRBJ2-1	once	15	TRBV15	TGTGCCACCAGGGGACTGTTGAGCTCCTACAATGAGCAGTTCTTC	CATRGLLSSYNEQFF